Listed below are T cell receptor beta chains from one sample, sequenced in a study of monozygotic twins with inflammatory bowel disease. No DNA is given; TCRdb re-called the 5' RACE reads and lists each CDR3 protein once. The table for this sample gives more than 300,000 distinct CDR3 sequences. The specimen was blood. The receptors come from a human donor with ulcerative colitis or Crohn's disease, or a healthy co-twin of an affected twin (not recorded which). Each CDR3 is given with its conserved first and last residue.

J | V | CDR3
TRBJ2-7 | TRBV4-3 | CASSQDRTGSYEQYF
TRBJ1-5 | TRBV12-3/TRBV12-4 | CASSLGGVQPQHF
TRBJ1-5 | TRBV7-9 | CASSLGGPQPQHF
TRBJ2-1 | TRBV5-1 | CASSPGTVAYNEQFF
TRBJ2-1 | TRBV30 | CAWSRSHGTGGVPDSYNEQFF
TRBJ1-2 | TRBV5-6 | CASRREGRSYGYTF
TRBJ2-7 | TRBV10-3 | CAISEVGQGSYEQYF
TRBJ1-1 | TRBV9 | CASSGKHGGPMNTEAFF
TRBJ2-2 | TRBV12-3/TRBV12-4 | CASSHPSRDRGHNTGELFF
TRBJ2-7 | TRBV7-2 | CASSLATRGSGFDEQYF
TRBJ2-2 | TRBV4-2 | CASSQDPRYTGELFF
TRBJ2-3 | TRBV5-4 | CASSQTSGGPTDTQYF
TRBJ2-7 | TRBV20-1 | CSARQGTVSYEQYF
TRBJ2-5 | TRBV29-1 | CSVEQGEETQYF
TRBJ1-1 | TRBV4-3 | CASSQGVGNTEAFF
TRBJ1-4 | TRBV15 | CATQGTPNEKLFF
TRBJ1-4 | TRBV9 | CASSVAGQGAAKLFF
TRBJ1-6 | TRBV6-6 | CASSYRDSNLLHF
TRBJ2-3 | TRBV7-2 | CASSLLAGGRTDTQYF
TRBJ2-1 | TRBV11-3 | CASSSSKSSYNEQFF
TRBJ2-3 | TRBV6-4 | CASSHHRGSTDTQYF
TRBJ1-1 | TRBV11-2 | CASSLDPGGKAAFF
TRBJ2-7 | TRBV9 | CASSVSAGKEEQYF
TRBJ1-2 | TRBV7-9 | CASSPMTGGIYGYTF
TRBJ2-3 | TRBV7-2 | CASSLVAYGRDTQYF
TRBJ1-5 | TRBV27 | CASSLSAGSSNQPQHF
TRBJ1-5 | TRBV4-2 | CASSQGQGENQPQHF
TRBJ1-1 | TRBV5-1 | CASSYAGGWGGTEAFF
TRBJ2-5 | TRBV29-1 | CSAGAQGRGETQYF